These 3 T cell receptor beta chains were sequenced from one sample in a study of T-cell memory formation after mild COVID-19. TCRdb itself ran the 5' RACE reads through MiXCR, one entry per CDR3 protein. The sample lists some 440,000 distinct CDR3 sequences, nearly 25% occurring once. What was sequenced was PBMCs or a T cell subset sorted from them (not recorded which). The receptors were sampled from an adult woman who had mild COVID-19 (a few samples of this study predate the infection). Cell type and time point are not known.

The chain uses TRBV7-9 and TRBJ2-5, with TRBD2 matching over 8 bases. This CDR3 spans 14 amino acids. Germline V gene lookup returns CDR1 SEHNR and CDR2 FQNEAQ (reference sequence). With 7 bases clipped from V and 2 bases from J, the junction kept 6 bases outside the gene matches. CDR3 protein: CASNPGLGQETQYF. CDR3 nucleotides: TGTGCCAGCAACCCGGGACTAGGGCAAGAGACCCAGTACTTC.

This clonotype was observed a few times. The rearrangement uses TRBV7-2 and TRBJ2-7; possibly TRBD1 for D (7 bases). Germline V gene sequence: CDR1 SGHTA, CDR2 FQGNSA. The CDR3 covers 14 residues. V was trimmed by 7 bases and J by 2 bases, leaving 15 bases between them. CDR3 in amino acids: CASTPGRGAYEQYF. The CDR3 region has the DNA TGTGCCAGCACCCCAGGCAGGGGGGCCTACGAGCAGTACTTC.

This chain links TRBV24-1 with TRBJ2-1; a possible D gene is TRBD1 (6 bases). Trimming stripped 3 bases from V and 9 bases from J, with 11 bases between. In germline, CDR1 is KGHDR, CDR2 SFDVKD. The CDR3 covers 13 residues. The CDR3 region has the DNA TGTGCCACCAGTGATCACAGGGCTATTGAGCAGTTCTTC. As protein: CATSDHRAIEQFF.